These 25 T cell receptor beta chains share one sample of origin, sequenced in a study of T cell responses to AZD1222 COVID-19 vaccine (dated by TCRdb to the early 2020s). The time point label, as the study defines it: about 28 days (+/-7) after the second vaccine dose. Receptor amplification or capture employed the immunoSEQ multiplex PCR assay. The clones in this table, taken by TCRdb from immuneACCESS, are in-frame only. Not every clone is retained; where verified, under half of the shortfall comes from an unresolved V gene, and the cause of the rest is unknown. The sample table shows about 160,000 clones, and 90% to 95% are seen once. The ten biggest clones cover just over 5% of the sample. Here the sequenced sample was peripheral blood, taken 28 days after the second AZD1222 dose. All receptors come from an adult who received the AZD1222 COVID-19 vaccine.

This clone was counted only a few times. The rearrangement joins TRBV14 to TRBJ2-7; TRBD1 might be the D (6 bases). This CDR3 region has 13 residues. Germline loops: CDR1 SGHDN, CDR2 FVKESK. The V end was cut by 6 bases, the J end by 2 bases, with 11 bases between. CDR3 in DNA: TGTGCCAGCAGGAACAGGGACACCTACGAGCAGTACTTC. Its protein is CASRNRDTYEQYF.

V usage is TRBV19 and J usage is TRBJ2-1, with TRBD1 matching over 12 bases. CDR1 is LNHDA and CDR2 is SQIVND in the germline V gene (reference sequence). CDR3 size: 16 residues. V lost 5 bases and J lost 6; bases outside the gene matches: 8. CDR3 in DNA: TGTGCCAGTAGTTCCTCCGGGACAGGGGGCCGCAATGAGCAGTTCTTC. This codes for CASSSSGTGGRNEQFF.

The rearrangement joins TRBV7-2 to TRBJ2-3, with 10 positions matching TRBD2. The germline V gene encodes CDR1 SGHTA and CDR2 FQGNSA. Trimming cost V 3 bases and J 6 bases; bases outside gene matches: 6. The CDR3 extends over 15 amino acids. CDR3 sequence (DNA): TGTGCCAGCAGCTTCGTAGCGGGAGGAGAGGATACGCAGTATTTT. It translates to CASSFVAGGEDTQYF.

The chain joins TRBV27 to TRBJ1-5; D may be TRBD1 (6 bases). Deletions cut 6 bases from V and 3 bases from J, with 12 bases between. The CDR3 is 14 residues long. The germline gives CDR1 MNHEY, CDR2 SMNVEV (reference sequence). The CDR3 coding sequence is TGTGCCAGCAGCCCGGACAGCGTCAATCAGCCCCAGCATTTT. It encodes CASSPDSVNQPQHF.

This chain uses TRBV12-3 or TRBV12-4 with TRBJ1-1; tentatively, D is TRBD1 (5 bases). The V and J ends lost 3 bases and 6 bases respectively, with 11 bases between them. CDR3 length: 13 residues. In DNA form, the CDR3 reads TGTGCCAGCAGTTTCCTTGGGGCCGCTGAAGCTTTCTTT. Translating gives CASSFLGAAEAFF.

The chain uses TRBV11-2 and TRBJ2-7, with 12 bases aligning to TRBD2. Germline-derived CDR1 and CDR2 are SGHAT and FQNNGV. With V trimmed by 5 bases and J by 4 bases, 3 bases remained unmatched. This CDR3 has 14 amino acids. This chain's CDR3 is CASSRLAGAYEQYF. The CDR3 bases are TGTGCCAGCAGCAGACTAGCGGGAGCTTACGAGCAGTACTTC. The full variable domain, its missing parts supplied by reference TRBV11-2 and TRBJ2-7, is EAGVAQSPRYKIIEKRQSVAFWCNPISGHATLYWYQQILGQGPKLLIQFQNNGVVDDSQLPKDRFSAERLKGVDSTLKIQPAKLEDSAVYLCASSRLAGAYEQYFGPGTRLTVT.

The V gene is TRBV6-6, the J gene TRBJ1-6; 11 bases agree with TRBD1. Losses at the gene ends were 7 bases for V and 5 bases for J; bases not matched to a gene: 7. This CDR3 spans 16 amino acids. Germline values: CDR1 MNHNY, CDR2 SVGAGI (reference sequence). The CDR3 sequence: CASTQGDRGNNSPLHF. As DNA, the CDR3 is TGTGCCAGCACCCAGGGGGACAGGGGGAATAATTCACCCCTCCACTTT.

The V and J genes are TRBV28 and TRBJ2-1; D may match TRBD1 or TRBD2 (5 bases each). CDR1 and CDR2 from the germline V gene are MDHEN and SYDVKM. The CDR3 has 15 amino acids. V shed 6 bases and J shed 6 bases, with 18 bases lying between them. The CDR3 is CASSRVFRGGNEQFF. CDR3 sequence (DNA): TGTGCCAGCAGCAGGGTTTTTAGAGGAGGCAATGAGCAGTTCTTC.

The rearrangement uses TRBV18 and TRBJ1-4; the D gene is possibly TRBD1 (6 bases). Germline values: CDR1 KGHSH, CDR2 LQKENI. The V end was cut by 3 bases, the J end by 12 bases, with 14 bases between. The CDR3 runs 13 residues. The DNA for the CDR3 is TGTGCCAGCTCACCCCTCGGGGGCGGGGAACTGTTTTTT. This translates into CASSPLGGGELFF.

The chain uses TRBV5-4 and TRBJ1-1, with D tentatively TRBD1 (6 bases). This CDR3 region has 15 residues. V lost 6 bases, J lost 3 bases, and 18 bases lay in between. CDR1 and CDR2 (germline): SGHNT, YYREEE (reference sequence). CDR3 nucleotides: TGTGCCAGCACCCTGGGGGGGAGGGGGGACACTGAAGCTTTCTTT. This sequence encodes CASTLGGRGDTEAFF.

This clone appeared a single time. The J gene is TRBJ1-5, the V gene TRBV19; D ambiguous. V lost 6 bases and J 6 bases, leaving 12 bases between the germline ends. The CDR3 is made up of 13 amino acids. Germline V lookup: CDR1 LNHDA, CDR2 SQIVND (reference sequence). The CDR3: CASSTDLPQPQHF. The CDR3 coding sequence is TGTGCCAGTAGCACGGACTTGCCTCAGCCCCAGCATTTT.

The chain employs TRBV30 and TRBJ2-2, with 10 bases fitting TRBD2. The CDR3 is made up of 15 amino acids. The germline V gene has CDR1 GTSNPN and CDR2 SVGIG (reference sequence). Trimming at V came to 3 bases and at J to 3 bases, leaving 4 bases not matched to a gene. CDR3 coding DNA: TGTGCCTGGAGGTTGGGGACTAGCGACACCGGGGAGCTGTTTTTT. Amino acid sequence: CAWRLGTSDTGELFF.

The chain combines TRBV27 with TRBJ2-3, with no clear D. This CDR3 contains 15 residues. V was trimmed by 0 bases and J by 0 bases, leaving 7 bases between them. Germline V CDR1 and CDR2: MNHEY, SMNVEV (reference sequence). The DNA for the CDR3 is TGTGCCAGCAGTTTATCGGGCATCAGCACAGATACGCAGTATTTT. Translated: CASSLSGISTDTQYF.

In its sample, this clone was seen a few times. The rearrangement links TRBV7-8 to TRBJ2-7; 8 nucleotides agree with TRBD1. Looked up from germline, CDR1 is SGHVS and CDR2 is FQNEAQ. The CDR3 runs to 16 residues. Trimming cost V 2 bases and J 5 bases; bases outside gene matches: 11. The CDR3 DNA reads TGTGCCAGCAGCTTAACCCCAGGGGGCGCGGTCGACGAGCAGTACTTC. It yields the protein CASSLTPGGAVDEQYF.

The chain recombines TRBV6-5 with TRBJ2-5; 10 bases are shared with TRBD2. Trimming at V came to 4 bases and at J to 5 bases, leaving 7 bases not matched to a gene. Germline V lookup: CDR1 MNHEY, CDR2 SVGAGI. The CDR3 has 15 amino acids. Here the CDR3 DNA reads TGTGCCAGCAGTTTGGGTAGCGGGAGGAACGAGACCCAGTACTTC. Translated: CASSLGSGRNETQYF.

The gene calls are TRBV14 and TRBJ1-1; a weak D match, TRBD1 (5 bases). Between the trimmed V and J ends, which lost 4 bases and 1 base, there was a span of 10 bases. Per germline, CDR1 SGHDN and CDR2 FVKESK. CDR3 length: 14 residues. The CDR3 loop is CASSPQVSNTEAFF. CDR3 DNA sequence: TGTGCCAGCAGCCCACAGGTCTCGAACACTGAAGCTTTCTTT.

The CDR3 here is CASSWRGEKLFF. CDR3 sequence (DNA): TGTGCCAGCAGCTGGAGGGGGGAAAAACTGTTTTTT. The chain carries TRBV5-6 and TRBJ1-4; D might be TRBD1 (6 bases). The CDR3 has 12 amino acids. Germline CDR1 and CDR2: SGHDT and YYEEEE. Trimming shortened V by 3 bases and J by 8 bases, and 8 bases separated the two germline ends.

This chain connects TRBV30 to TRBJ1-3, with D perhaps TRBD1 (5 bases). V gave up 3 bases and J gave up 2 bases, with 8 bases separating them. The germline gives CDR1 GTSNPN, CDR2 SVGIG (reference sequence). This CDR3 region has 13 residues. DNA of the CDR3: TGTGCCTGGAGCGGGGGAACTGGAAACACCATATATTTT. Amino acid sequence: CAWSGGTGNTIYF. The variable domain in full, completed from reference TRBV30 and TRBJ1-3, reads SQTIHQWPATLVQPVGSPLSLECTVEGTSNPNLYWYRQAAGRGLQLLFYSVGIGQISSEVPQNLSASRPQDRQFILSSKKLLLSDSGFYLCAWSGGTGNTIYFGEGSWLTVV.

CDR3: CASSIWRSGREAFF. In DNA form, the CDR3 reads TGTGCCAGTAGTATATGGAGATCCGGGAGGGAAGCTTTCTTT. The chain uses TRBV19 and TRBJ1-1; no clear D gene. From germline, CDR1 is LNHDA and CDR2 SQIVND (reference sequence). The V end lost 2 bases, the J end lost 8 bases, and 15 bases lay between the germline ends. The CDR3 covers 14 residues.

This rearrangement joins TRBV28 to TRBJ2-7; 8 nucleotides line up with TRBD1. This CDR3 has 11 amino acids. The trim removed 5 bases at V and 11 bases at J, leaving 5 bases unmatched. Germline V lookup: CDR1 MDHEN, CDR2 SYDVKM. In nucleotides, the CDR3 is TGTGCCAGCAGTGCTCCGGGACAGGAGTACTTC. The encoded protein is CASSAPGQEYF.

This chain connects TRBV6-2 or TRBV6-3 to TRBJ1-1, with TRBD1 matching over 10 bases. The CDR3 consists of 14 residues. With V trimmed by 4 bases and J by 6 bases, 5 bases remained unmatched. CDR1 and CDR2 (germline): MNHEY, SVGEGT. CDR3 in DNA: TGTGCCAGCAGTTTGGGACAGGGGTATCCTGAAGCTTTCTTT. Protein: CASSLGQGYPEAFF.

The chain couples TRBV3-1 (or the pseudogene TRBV3-2) to TRBJ2-2, with a tentative D call TRBD1 (5 bases). CDR3 length equals 15 residues. V was shortened by 2 bases and J by 5 bases, with 12 bases between the two germline ends. Germline loops: CDR1 LGHDT, CDR2 YNNKEL (reference sequence). The CDR3 sequence is CASSQPTAGTGELFF. The CDR3 nucleotides are TGTGCCAGCAGCCAACCGACAGCTGGGACCGGGGAGCTGTTTTTT.

The sample holds one count of this clone. The chain carries TRBV5-1 and TRBJ1-2, with D hard to call. CDR1 and CDR2 from the germline V gene are SGHRS and YFSETQ. Trimming shortened V by 0 bases and J by 2 bases, and 8 bases separated the two germline ends. This CDR3 region has 14 residues. CDR3 residues: CASSLGHLNYGYTF. The CDR3 nucleotides read TGCGCCAGCAGCTTGGGACATCTGAACTATGGCTACACCTTC.

V and J are TRBV6-5 and TRBJ1-1; D is unclear. The CDR3 is 13 residues long. Trimming removed 6 bases at V and 1 base at J, with 9 bases between. CDR1 and CDR2 (germline): MNHEY, SVGAGI. The CDR3 DNA reads TGTGCCAGCAGCCAGGTAGCGAACACTGAAGCTTTCTTT. Its protein product is CASSQVANTEAFF.

The rearrangement uses TRBV27 and TRBJ1-4, with D possibly being TRBD1 (5 bases). This CDR3 is 15 amino acids long. Trimming stripped 7 bases from V and 2 bases from J, with 14 bases between. Germline V gives CDR1 MNHEY, CDR2 SMNVEV (reference sequence). The CDR3 DNA reads as TGTGCCAGCAAGAAAGGGGCGCCTACTAATGAAAAACTGTTTTTT. Protein: CASKKGAPTNEKLFF. The variable domain in full, completed from reference TRBV27 and TRBJ1-4, reads EAQVTQNPRYLITVTGKKLTVTCSQNMNHEYMSWYRQDPGLGLRQIYYSMNVEVTDKGDVPEGYKVSRKEKRNFPLILESPSPNQTSLYFCASKKGAPTNEKLFFGSGTQLSVL.